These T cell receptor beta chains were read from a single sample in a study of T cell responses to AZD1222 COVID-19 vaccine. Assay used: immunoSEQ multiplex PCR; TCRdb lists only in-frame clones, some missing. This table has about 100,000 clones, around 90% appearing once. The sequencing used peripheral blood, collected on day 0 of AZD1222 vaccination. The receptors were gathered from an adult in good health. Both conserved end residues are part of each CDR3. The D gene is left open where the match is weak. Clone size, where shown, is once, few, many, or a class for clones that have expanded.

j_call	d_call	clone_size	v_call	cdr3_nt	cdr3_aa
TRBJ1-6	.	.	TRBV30	TGTGCCTGGAGTGTACTGGGAGGGGACTATAATTCACCCCTCCACTTT	CAWSVLGGDYNSPLHF
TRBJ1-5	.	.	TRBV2	TGTGCCAGCAGTGATGGACAGCCTAATCAGCCCCAGCATTTT	CASSDGQPNQPQHF
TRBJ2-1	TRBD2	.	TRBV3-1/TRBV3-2	TGTGCCAGCAGCCAAGATAGAGGCGGGAGGAAGGTGGGAAAGCAGTTCTTC	CASSQDRGGRKVGKQFF
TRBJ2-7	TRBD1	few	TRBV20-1	TGCAGTGCTAGTAAGGGACAGGGTTACGAGCAGTACTTC	CSASKGQGYEQYF
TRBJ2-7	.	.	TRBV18	TGTGCCAGCTCACCCTATACGGAGGACGAGCAGTACTTC	CASSPYTEDEQYF
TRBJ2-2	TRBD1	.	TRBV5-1	TGCGCCAGCAGCGGGGGGACAGGGAAGAGGACCGGGGAGCTGTTTTTT	CASSGGTGKRTGELFF
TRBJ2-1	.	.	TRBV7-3	TGTGCCAGCAGCTTAACGGAGGCTAATGAGCAGTTCTTC	CASSLTEANEQFF
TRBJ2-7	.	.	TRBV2	TGTGCCAGCAGTGATATAGCGGAGAGCTCCTACGAGCAGTACTTC	CASSDIAESSYEQYF
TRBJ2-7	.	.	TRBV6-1	TGTGCCAGCAGTGAAGTGGCTCAGGACAGAAGCTCCTACGAGCAGTACTTC	CASSEVAQDRSSYEQYF
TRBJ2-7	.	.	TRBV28	TGTGCCAGCAGCCCTAACAGGGGGACTAGCTCCTACGAGCAGTACTTC	CASSPNRGTSSYEQYF
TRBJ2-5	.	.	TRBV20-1	TGCAGTGCTAGTCCCGGGGCACGGGGGACCCAGTACTTC	CSASPGARGTQYF
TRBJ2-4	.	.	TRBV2	TGTGCCAGCGCGGTCCCTCCAGCACCTCAGTACTTC	CASAVPPAPQYF
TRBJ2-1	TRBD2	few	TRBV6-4	TGTGCCAGCAGTGACTCAGCTAGCGGGAGTGATGAGCAGTTCTTC	CASSDSASGSDEQFF
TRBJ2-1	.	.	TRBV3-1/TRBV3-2	TGTGCCAGCAGTCAAAATAGACAGTACAATGAGCAGTTCTTC	CASSQNRQYNEQFF
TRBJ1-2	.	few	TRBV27	TGTGCCAGCAGTTCTGGGATGTACTATGGCTACACCTTC	CASSSGMYYGYTF
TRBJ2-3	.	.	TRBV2	TGTGCCAGCCGCTCTAACATCGGCACAGATACGCAGTATTTT	CASRSNIGTDTQYF
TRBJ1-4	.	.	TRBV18	TGTGCCAGCTCACCGATATTAGATACAGGTGGGGAAAAACTGTTTTTT	CASSPILDTGGEKLFF
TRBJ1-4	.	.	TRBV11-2	TGTGCCAGCACCTATCTCGGAAAACTGTTTTTT	CASTYLGKLFF
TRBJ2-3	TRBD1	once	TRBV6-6	TGTGCCAGCAGTTATTGGACAGGGATCACAGATACGCAGTATTTT	CASSYWTGITDTQYF
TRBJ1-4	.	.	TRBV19	TGTGCCAGTGGGCCAATTGAAAAACTGTTTTTT	CASGPIEKLFF